This TCR beta chain appears in the sequencing data of a study of siplizumab effects on memory and regulatory T cells. This CDR3 is built from 15 residues. The germline CDR1 and CDR2 sequences are SGDLS and YYNGEE. V lost 0 bases and J 2 bases, leaving 12 bases between the germline ends. Some clones are missing from TCRdb's copy, which holds only in-frame ones; the method was immunoSEQ multiplex PCR. The table lists roughly 56,000 clones, 85% to 95% of them singletons. The clonotype was recovered from a human donor in good health. Sequencing was carried out using CD8+ T cells sorted from blood. The chain uses TRBV9 and TRBJ2-7, with D unresolved. In DNA, the CDR3 is TGTGCCAGCAGCGTAGATGTATCCTCTACCTACGAGCAGTACTTC. Amino acids: CASSVDVSSTYEQYF.